Sequencing of this TCR beta chain was carried out in a study of a mutant IDH1 vaccine in newly diagnosed glioma. Data came from immunoSEQ multiplex PCR; TCRdb stores just in-frame clones and leaves some out. The table includes 45,000 to 65,000 clones, less than 65% detected once. A note on this clone: What it binds is not known.

V was trimmed by 4 bases and J by 9 bases, leaving 17 bases between them. In germline, CDR1 is SGHRS, CDR2 YFSETQ. This CDR3 region has 14 residues. Described time point: week 47, end of study. Vaccine doses each comprised 300 ug of mutant IDH1 20-mer peptide, with topical imiquimod. This clonotype originated in a man in his forties with glioma. Some clones in this sample may be carry-over from other donors' samples. The rearrangement uses TRBV5-1 and TRBJ2-1; D is perhaps TRBD1 (6 bases). The material sequenced was peripheral blood mononuclear cells (PBMCs), taken from a glioma patient whose treatment included an IDH1 peptide vaccine. CDR3 in DNA: TGCGCCAGCAGCGCCGGACAGCCTCAGGGTGAGCAGTTCTTC. Its translation is CASSAGQPQGEQFF.